These 4 T cell receptor beta chains originate from one sample sequenced in a study of shared clonotypes between healthy human individuals. Sequenced by immunoSEQ multiplex PCR; TCRdb stores in-frame clones only, minus some. Of some 2,500,000 clones listed, roughly 93% are singletons. Sequencing used naive CD4+ T cells from PBMCs. As to subset: CD45RA+ positively selected. The receptors were sampled from a man younger than 30 in good health. Some clones in this sample may be carry-over from other donors' samples.

This clone was recorded only once. Here the CDR3 reads CASSRIKTGGDTGELFF. The DNA for the CDR3 is TGTGCCAGCAGCCGAATCAAAACAGGGGGGGACACCGGGGAGCTGTTTTTT. This chain joins TRBV7-2 and TRBJ2-2; maybe TRBD1 (8 bases). This CDR3 is built from 17 residues. With 5 bases removed from V and 3 bases from J, the gap between germline ends came to 19 bases. Germline V lookup: CDR1 SGHTA, CDR2 FQGNSA.

The chain joins TRBV19 to TRBJ2-7; a weak D match, TRBD2 (6 bases). V was cut by 4 bases and J by 3 bases, with 16 bases left in between. The CDR3 has 15 residues. The V gene's germline CDR1 is LNHDA and CDR2 SQIVND (reference sequence). CDR3 sequence reads: CASSTQASEFYEQYF. CDR3 coding DNA: TGTGCCAGTAGTACCCAGGCTAGCGAGTTCTACGAGCAGTACTTC. Together with reference TRBV19 and TRBJ2-7, the CDR3 gives the full variable domain: DGGITQSPKYLFRKEGQNVTLSCEQNLNHDAMYWYRQDPGQGLRLIYYSQIVNDFQKGDIAEGYSVSREKKESFPLTVTSAQKNPTAFYLCASSTQASEFYEQYFGPGTRLTVT.

This chain links TRBV28 with TRBJ2-1, with TRBD2 identical over 15 bases. CDR1 MDHEN and CDR2 SYDVKM come from the germline V gene. With 5 bases clipped from V and 5 bases from J, the junction kept 4 bases outside the gene matches. This CDR3 is built from 16 residues. The CDR3 is CASSPGLAGGDNEQFF. CDR3 nucleotide sequence: TGTGCCAGCAGTCCCGGACTAGCGGGAGGGGACAATGAGCAGTTCTTC.

The V gene is TRBV19, the J gene TRBJ1-1; D might be TRBD1 (5 bases). Germline loops: CDR1 LNHDA, CDR2 SQIVND (reference sequence). Trimming took off 6 bases at V and 2 bases at J, with 16 bases between the two ends. The CDR3 length is 15 residues. CDR3 sequence: CASSRPGADNTEAFF. In DNA, the CDR3 is TGTGCCAGTAGCAGACCTGGGGCAGACAACACTGAAGCTTTCTTT. The whole variable domain, filled in from reference TRBV19 and TRBJ1-1, reads DGGITQSPKYLFRKEGQNVTLSCEQNLNHDAMYWYRQDPGQGLRLIYYSQIVNDFQKGDIAEGYSVSREKKESFPLTVTSAQKNPTAFYLCASSRPGADNTEAFFGQGTRLTVV.